Described below is a single T cell receptor beta chain sequence and its context. The data are from a study of blood T cell repertoires in COVID-19. Study context: Italy, Spain and the United States were the sources of the convalescent and acute COVID-19 samples. The analysed material was cDNA or gDNA that came from T cells, B-cell-depleted T cells, or PBMCs.

The V and J ends lost 7 bases and 0 bases, in that order; junction bases with no gene match: 3. The germline V gene encodes CDR1 SQVTM and CDR2 ANQGSEA. CDR3 length equals 13 residues. In the authors' workflow: Nucleated cell number was recorded as an estimate derived from reference gene primer amplification. Repertoires were generated with immunoSEQ multiplex PCR, while TCRdb's copy carries only in-frame clones and drops some. V and J calls and clone size come straight from that table; D and trimming were deduced from the DNA. The sample has tens of thousands of clones, over 85% seen once. This chain links TRBV29-1 with TRBJ1-3, with 7 bases that match TRBD1. What was sequenced was peripheral blood. This receptor was identified in an elderly woman with active COVID-19. CDR3 coding DNA: TGCAGCGGTACAGGGGACTCTGGAAACACCATATATTTT. As protein: CSGTGDSGNTIYF.